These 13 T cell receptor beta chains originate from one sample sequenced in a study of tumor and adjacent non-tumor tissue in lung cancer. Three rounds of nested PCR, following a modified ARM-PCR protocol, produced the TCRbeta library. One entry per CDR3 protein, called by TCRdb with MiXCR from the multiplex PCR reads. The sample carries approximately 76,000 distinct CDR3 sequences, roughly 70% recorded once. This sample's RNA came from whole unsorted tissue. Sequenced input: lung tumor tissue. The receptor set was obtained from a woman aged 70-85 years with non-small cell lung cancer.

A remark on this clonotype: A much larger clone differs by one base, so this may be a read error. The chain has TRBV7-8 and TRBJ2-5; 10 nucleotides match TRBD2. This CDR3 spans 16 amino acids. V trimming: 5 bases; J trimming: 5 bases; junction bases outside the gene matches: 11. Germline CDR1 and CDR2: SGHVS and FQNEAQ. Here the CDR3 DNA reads TGTGCCAGCAGCACTCAGCGGGAGGGGAGTTCGGAGACCCAGTACTTC. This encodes CASSTQREGSSETQYF. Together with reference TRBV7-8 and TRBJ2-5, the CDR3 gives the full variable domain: GAGVSQSPRYKVAKRGQDVALRCDPISGHVSLFWYQQALGQGPEFLTYFQNEAQLDKSGLPSDRFFAERPEGSVSTLKIQRTQQEDSAVYLCASSTQREGSSETQYFGPGTRLLVL.

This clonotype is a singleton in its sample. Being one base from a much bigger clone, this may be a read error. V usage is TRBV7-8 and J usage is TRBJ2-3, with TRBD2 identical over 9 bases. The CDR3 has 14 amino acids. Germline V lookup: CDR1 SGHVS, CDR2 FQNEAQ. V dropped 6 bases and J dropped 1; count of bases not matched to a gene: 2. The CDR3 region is CASRWTSGTDTQYF. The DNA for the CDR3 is TGTGCCAGCAGATGGACTAGCGGCACAGATACGCAGTATTTT.

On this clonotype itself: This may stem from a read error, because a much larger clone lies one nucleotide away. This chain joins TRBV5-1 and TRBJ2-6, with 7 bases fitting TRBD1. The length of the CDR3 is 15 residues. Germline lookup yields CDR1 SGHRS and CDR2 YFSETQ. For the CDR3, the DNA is TGCTCCAGCACAGGGGAGATCTCTGGGGCCAACGTCCTGACTTTC. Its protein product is CSSTGEISGANVLTF.

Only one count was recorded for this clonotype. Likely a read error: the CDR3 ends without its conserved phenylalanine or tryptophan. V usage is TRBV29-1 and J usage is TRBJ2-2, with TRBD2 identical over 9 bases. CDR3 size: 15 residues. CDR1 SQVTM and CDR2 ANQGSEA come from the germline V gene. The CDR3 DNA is TGCAGCGCGGGGATTAGCGGGAGTAACGTCGGGGAACTGTTTGTT. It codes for CSAGISGSNVGELFV.

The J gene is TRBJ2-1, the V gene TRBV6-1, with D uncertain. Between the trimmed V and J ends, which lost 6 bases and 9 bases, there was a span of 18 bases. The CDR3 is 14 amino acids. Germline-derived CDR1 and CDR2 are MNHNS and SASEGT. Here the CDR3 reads CASSPIGAGCEQFF. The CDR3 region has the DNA TGTGCCAGCAGCCCCATCGGAGCTGGTTGTGAGCAGTTCTTC.

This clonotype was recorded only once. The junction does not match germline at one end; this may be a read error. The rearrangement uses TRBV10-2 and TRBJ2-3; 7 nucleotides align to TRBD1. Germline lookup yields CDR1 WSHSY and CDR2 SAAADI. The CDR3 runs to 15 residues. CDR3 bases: TGCGCCAGCAGGATATCGGACCTCGGGACAGATACCCAGTATTTT. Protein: CASRISDLGTDTQYF.

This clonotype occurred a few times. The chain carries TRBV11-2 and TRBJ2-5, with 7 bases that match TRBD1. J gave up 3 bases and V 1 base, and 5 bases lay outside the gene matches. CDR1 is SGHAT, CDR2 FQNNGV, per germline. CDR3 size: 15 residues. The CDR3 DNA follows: TGTGCCAGCAGCTTAGGGGACAGTACAGAAGAGACCCAGTACTTC. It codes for CASSLGDSTEETQYF.

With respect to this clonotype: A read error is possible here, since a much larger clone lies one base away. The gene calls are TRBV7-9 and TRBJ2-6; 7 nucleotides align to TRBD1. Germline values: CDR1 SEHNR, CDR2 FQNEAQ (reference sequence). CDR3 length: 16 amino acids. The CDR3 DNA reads TGTGCCAGCAGCCAGCACAGGGGACCTGGGGCCAACGTCCTGAGTTTC. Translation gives CASSQHRGPGANVLSF.

CDR3 nucleotide sequence: TGCAGTGCCGGGAGGGGGCTGTACTACAAGCAGTTCTTC. This codes for CSAGRGLYYKQFF. The gene calls are TRBV29-1 and TRBJ2-7; TRBD2 might be the D (8 bases). The end of the DNA aligns better with TRBJ2-1, so the J call may be wrong. CDR1 and CDR2 (germline): SQVTM, ANQGSEA. The CDR3 has 13 residues.

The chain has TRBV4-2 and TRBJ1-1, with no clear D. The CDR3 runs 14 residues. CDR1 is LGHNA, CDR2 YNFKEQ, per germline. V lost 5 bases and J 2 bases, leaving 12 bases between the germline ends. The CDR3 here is CASSVSTGNTEAFF. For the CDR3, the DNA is TGTGCCAGCAGCGTGAGCACCGGAAACACTGAAGCTTTCTTT.

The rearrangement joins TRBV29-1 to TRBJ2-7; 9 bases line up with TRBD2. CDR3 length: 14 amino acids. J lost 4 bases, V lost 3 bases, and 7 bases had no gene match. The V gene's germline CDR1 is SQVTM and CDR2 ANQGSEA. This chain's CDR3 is CSVEERSGRYEQYF. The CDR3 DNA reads TGCAGCGTTGAGGAAAGGAGCGGGAGGTACGAGCAGTACTTC.

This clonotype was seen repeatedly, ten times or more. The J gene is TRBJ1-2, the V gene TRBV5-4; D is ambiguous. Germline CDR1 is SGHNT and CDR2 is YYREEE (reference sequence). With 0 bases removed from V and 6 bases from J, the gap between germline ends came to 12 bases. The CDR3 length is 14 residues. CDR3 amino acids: CASSLAEVLHGYTF. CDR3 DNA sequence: TGTGCCAGCAGCTTGGCTGAGGTTCTTCATGGCTACACCTTC. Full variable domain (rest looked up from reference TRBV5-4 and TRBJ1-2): ETGVTQSPTHLIKTRGQQVTLRCSSQSGHNTVSWYQQALGQGPQFIFQYYREEENGRGNFPPRFSGLQFPNYSSELNVNALELDDSALYLCASSLAEVLHGYTFGSGTRLTVV.

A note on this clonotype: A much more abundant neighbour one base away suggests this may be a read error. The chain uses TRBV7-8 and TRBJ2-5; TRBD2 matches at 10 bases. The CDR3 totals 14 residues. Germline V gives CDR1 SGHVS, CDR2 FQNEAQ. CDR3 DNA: TGTGTCAGCAGCTTCCTAGCGGGAGTGGAGACCCAGTACTTC. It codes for CVSSFLAGVETQYF.